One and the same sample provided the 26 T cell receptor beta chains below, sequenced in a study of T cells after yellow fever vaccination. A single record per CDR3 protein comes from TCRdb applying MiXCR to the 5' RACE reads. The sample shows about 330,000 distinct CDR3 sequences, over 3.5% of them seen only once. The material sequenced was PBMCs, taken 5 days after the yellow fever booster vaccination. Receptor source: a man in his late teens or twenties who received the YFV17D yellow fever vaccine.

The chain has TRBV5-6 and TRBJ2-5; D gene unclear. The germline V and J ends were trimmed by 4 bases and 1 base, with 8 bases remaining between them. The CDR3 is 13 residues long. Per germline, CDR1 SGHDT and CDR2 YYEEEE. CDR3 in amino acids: CASSRPGQETQYF. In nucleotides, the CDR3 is TGTGCCAGCAGCAGACCCGGCCAAGAGACCCAGTACTTC. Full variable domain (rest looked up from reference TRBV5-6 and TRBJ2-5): DAGVTQSPTHLIKTRGQQVTLRCSPKSGHDTVSWYQQALGQGPQFIFQYYEEEERQRGNFPDRFSGHQFPNYSSELNVNALLLGDSALYLCASSRPGQETQYFGPGTRLLVL.

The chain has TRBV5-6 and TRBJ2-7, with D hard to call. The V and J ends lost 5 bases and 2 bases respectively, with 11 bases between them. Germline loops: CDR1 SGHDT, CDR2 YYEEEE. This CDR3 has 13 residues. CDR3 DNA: TGTGCCAGCAGGACCCCCGGAACCTACGAGCAGTACGTC. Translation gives CASRTPGTYEQYV.

As DNA, the CDR3 is TGTGCCAGCAGCCAAGGTCCAGACGCGAACACCGGGGAGCTGTTTTTT. This encodes CASSQGPDANTGELFF. V is TRBV4-2 and J is TRBJ2-2; no clear D. The CDR3 loop spans 16 amino acids. Trimming pared 1 base from V and 0 bases from J, leaving 9 bases between. The V gene's germline CDR1 is LGHNA and CDR2 YNFKEQ.

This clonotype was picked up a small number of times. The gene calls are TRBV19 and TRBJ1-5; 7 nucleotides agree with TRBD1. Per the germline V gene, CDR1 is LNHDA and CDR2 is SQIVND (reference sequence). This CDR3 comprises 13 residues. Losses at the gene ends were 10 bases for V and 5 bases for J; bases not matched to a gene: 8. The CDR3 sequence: CATNDRADQPQHF. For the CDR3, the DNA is TGTGCCACCAACGACAGGGCGGATCAGCCCCAGCATTTT.

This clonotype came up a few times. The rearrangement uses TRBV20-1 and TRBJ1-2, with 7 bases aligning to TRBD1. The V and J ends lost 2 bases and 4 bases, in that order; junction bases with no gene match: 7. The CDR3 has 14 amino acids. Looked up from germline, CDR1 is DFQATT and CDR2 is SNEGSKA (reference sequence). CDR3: CSARPGQSGYGYTF. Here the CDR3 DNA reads TGCAGTGCTAGACCGGGACAGAGCGGCTATGGCTACACCTTC.

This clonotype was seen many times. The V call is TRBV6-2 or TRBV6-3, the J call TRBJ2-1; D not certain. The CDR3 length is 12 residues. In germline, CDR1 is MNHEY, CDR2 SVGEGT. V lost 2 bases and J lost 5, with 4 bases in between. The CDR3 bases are TGTGCCAGCAGTTACCCCCACAATGAGCAGTTCTTC. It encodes CASSYPHNEQFF.

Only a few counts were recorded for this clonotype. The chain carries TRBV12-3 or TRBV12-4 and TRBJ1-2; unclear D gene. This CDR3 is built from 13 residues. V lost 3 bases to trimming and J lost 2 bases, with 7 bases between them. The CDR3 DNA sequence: TGTGCCAGCAGTTTTAAAGGGAACTATGGCTACACCTTC. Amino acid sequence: CASSFKGNYGYTF.

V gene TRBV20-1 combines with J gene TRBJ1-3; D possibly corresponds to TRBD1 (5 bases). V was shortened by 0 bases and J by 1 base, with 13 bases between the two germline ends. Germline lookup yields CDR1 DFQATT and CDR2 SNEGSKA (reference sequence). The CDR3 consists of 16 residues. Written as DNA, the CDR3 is TGCAGTGCTAGAGATCCAGGGACGAATTCTGGAAACACCATATATTTT. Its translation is CSARDPGTNSGNTIYF.

The CDR3 bases are TGCGCCAGCAAGGACAGAGAGTATGGCTACACCTTC. Amino acids: CASKDREYGYTF. The V call is TRBV5-1, the J call TRBJ1-2; D perhaps matches TRBD1 (6 bases). The V gene's germline CDR1 is SGHRS and CDR2 YFSETQ. The CDR3 contains 12 residues. V was clipped by 6 bases and J by 5 bases, with 11 bases between them.

Written as DNA, the CDR3 is TGTGCCAGCAGTTCGTTTCTGACTAGCGCCGAGCAGTACTTC. Translating gives CASSSFLTSAEQYF. V is TRBV6-5 and J is TRBJ2-7; TRBD2 aligns across 8 bases. The CDR3 length is 14 residues. The germline CDR1 and CDR2 sequences are MNHEY and SVGAGI. V lost 4 bases, J lost 6 bases, and 8 bases stayed unmatched.

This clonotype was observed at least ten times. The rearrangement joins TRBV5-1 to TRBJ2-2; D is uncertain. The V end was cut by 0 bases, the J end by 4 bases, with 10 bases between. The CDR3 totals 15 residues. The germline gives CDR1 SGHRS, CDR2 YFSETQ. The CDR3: CASSLEPQPTGELFF. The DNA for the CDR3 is TGCGCCAGCAGCTTGGAACCTCAACCCACCGGGGAGCTGTTTTTT.

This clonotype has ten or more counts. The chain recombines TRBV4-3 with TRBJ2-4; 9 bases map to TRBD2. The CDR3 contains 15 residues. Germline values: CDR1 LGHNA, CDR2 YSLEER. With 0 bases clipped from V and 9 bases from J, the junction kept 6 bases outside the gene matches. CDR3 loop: CASSQESGSGGIQYF. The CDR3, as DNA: TGCGCCAGCAGCCAAGAAAGTGGTAGCGGGGGCATTCAGTACTTC.

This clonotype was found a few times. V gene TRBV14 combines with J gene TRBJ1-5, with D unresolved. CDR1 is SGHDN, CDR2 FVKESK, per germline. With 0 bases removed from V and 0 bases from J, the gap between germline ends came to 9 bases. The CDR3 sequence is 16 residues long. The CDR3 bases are TGTGCCAGCAGCCAAGAGTCTGATTATAGCAATCAGCCCCAGCATTTT. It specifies CASSQESDYSNQPQHF.

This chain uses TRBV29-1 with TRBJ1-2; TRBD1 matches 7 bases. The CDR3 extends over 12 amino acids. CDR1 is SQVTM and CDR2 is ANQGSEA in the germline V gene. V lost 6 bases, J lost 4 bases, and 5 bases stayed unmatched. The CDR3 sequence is CSVEQGFYGYTF. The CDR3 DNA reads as TGCAGCGTGGAACAGGGGTTCTATGGCTACACCTTC.

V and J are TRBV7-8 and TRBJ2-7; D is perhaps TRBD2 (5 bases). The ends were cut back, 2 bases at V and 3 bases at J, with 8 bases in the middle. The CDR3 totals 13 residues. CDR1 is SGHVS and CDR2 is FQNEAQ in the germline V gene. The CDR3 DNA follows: TGTGCCAGCAGCTTACCGGGGATCTACGAGCAGTACGTC. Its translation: CASSLPGIYEQYV.

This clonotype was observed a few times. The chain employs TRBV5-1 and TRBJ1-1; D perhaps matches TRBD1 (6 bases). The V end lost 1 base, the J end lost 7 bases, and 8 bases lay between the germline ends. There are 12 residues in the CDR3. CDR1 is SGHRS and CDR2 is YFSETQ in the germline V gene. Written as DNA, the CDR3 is TGCGCCAGCAGCTTGCAGGGGAATGAAGCTTTCTTT. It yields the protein CASSLQGNEAFF.

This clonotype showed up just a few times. Here the CDR3 reads CASIPGQGYTDTQYF. CDR3 nucleotide sequence: TGTGCCAGCATCCCGGGACAGGGATACACAGATACGCAGTATTTT. The chain has TRBV5-4 and TRBJ2-3; 9 bases fit TRBD1. The CDR3 totals 15 residues. CDR1 and CDR2 from the germline V gene are SGHNT and YYREEE (reference sequence). J lost 2 bases, V lost 6 bases, and 7 bases had no gene match.

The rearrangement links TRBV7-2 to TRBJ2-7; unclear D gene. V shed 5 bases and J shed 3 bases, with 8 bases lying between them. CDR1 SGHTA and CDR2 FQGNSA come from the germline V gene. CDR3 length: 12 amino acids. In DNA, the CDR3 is TGTGCCAGCAGCCCCACAAACTACGAGCAGTACTTC. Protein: CASSPTNYEQYF.

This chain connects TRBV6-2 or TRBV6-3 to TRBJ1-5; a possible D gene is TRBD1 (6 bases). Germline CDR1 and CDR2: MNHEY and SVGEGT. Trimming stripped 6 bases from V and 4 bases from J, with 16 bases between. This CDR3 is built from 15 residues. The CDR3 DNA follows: TGTGCCAGCAGACGGACAGCCAGTGCAAATCAGCCCCAGCATTTT. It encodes CASRRTASANQPQHF.

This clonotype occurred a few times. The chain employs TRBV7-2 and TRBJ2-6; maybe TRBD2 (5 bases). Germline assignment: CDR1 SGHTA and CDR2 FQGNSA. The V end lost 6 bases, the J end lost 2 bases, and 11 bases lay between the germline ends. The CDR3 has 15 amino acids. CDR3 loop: CASSSPTTGANVLTF. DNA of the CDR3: TGTGCCAGCAGTTCGCCGACTACTGGGGCCAACGTCCTGACTTTC.

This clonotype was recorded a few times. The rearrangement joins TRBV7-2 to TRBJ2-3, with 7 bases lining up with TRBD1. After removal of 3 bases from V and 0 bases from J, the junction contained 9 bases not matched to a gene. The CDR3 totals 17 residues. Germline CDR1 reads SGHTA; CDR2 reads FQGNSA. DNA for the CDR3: TGTGCCAGCAGCTTTTTAACAGGGGACCCTAGCACAGATACGCAGTATTTT. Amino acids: CASSFLTGDPSTDTQYF.

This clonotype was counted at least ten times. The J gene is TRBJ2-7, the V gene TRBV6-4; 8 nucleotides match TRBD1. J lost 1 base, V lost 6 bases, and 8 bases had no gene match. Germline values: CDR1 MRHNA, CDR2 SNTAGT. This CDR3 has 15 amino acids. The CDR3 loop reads CASRNPGQESYEQYV. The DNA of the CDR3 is TGTGCCAGCAGAAACCCGGGACAGGAATCCTACGAGCAGTACGTC.

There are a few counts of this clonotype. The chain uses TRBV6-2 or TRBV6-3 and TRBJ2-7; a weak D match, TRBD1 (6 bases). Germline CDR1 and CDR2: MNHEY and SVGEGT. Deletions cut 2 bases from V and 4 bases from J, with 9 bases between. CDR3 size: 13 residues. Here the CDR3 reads CASSYGTIYEQYV. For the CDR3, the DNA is TGTGCCAGCAGTTACGGGACAATTTACGAGCAGTACGTC.

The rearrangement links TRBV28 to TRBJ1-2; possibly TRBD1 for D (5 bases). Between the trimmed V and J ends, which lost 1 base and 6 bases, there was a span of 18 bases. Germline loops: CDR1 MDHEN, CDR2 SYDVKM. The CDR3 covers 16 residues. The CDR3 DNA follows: TGTGCCAGCAGTTTATTTCCGGACTCGACAGCCCATGGCTACACCTTC. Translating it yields CASSLFPDSTAHGYTF.

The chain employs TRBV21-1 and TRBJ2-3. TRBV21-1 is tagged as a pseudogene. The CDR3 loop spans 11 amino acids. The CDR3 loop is CASAGSDTQYF. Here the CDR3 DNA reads TGTGCCAGCGCTGGTTCCGATACGCAGTATTTT.

The CDR3 DNA follows: TGTGCCAGCAGTTTTACGCCGGGACAGTGGTTTGTGCAGTACTTC. Translated: CASSFTPGQWFVQYF. The V call is TRBV6-5, the J call TRBJ2-7; 7 nucleotides line up with TRBD1. The germline CDR1 and CDR2 sequences are MNHEY and SVGAGI. The CDR3 loop spans 15 amino acids. With 4 bases clipped from V and 9 bases from J, the junction kept 15 bases outside the gene matches.